Sequencing of this T cell receptor (beta chain) was carried out in a study of OX40 agonist ivuxolimab in advanced cancers. The CDR3 has 13 residues. Germline-derived CDR1 and CDR2 are LNHDA and SQIVND (reference sequence). Trimming removed 1 base from V and 5 bases from J, with 8 bases in between. Study-level findings and limits: No determination was made of the antigen specificity of the expanded peripheral T cells. The study observed clonal expansion of CD4+ and CD8+ blood T cells by week 6 at 0.1 to 3.0 mg/kg.

The assay was immunoSEQ multiplex PCR, and TCRdb's table has in-frame clones only and misses some. This sample carries some 77,000 clones, 80% to 90% of them seen once, and the ten largest clones take approximately 5.1%. Note on this clone: Its antigen is as yet unknown.

The specimen comprised CD4+ or CD8+ T cells sorted from blood, sampled in a trial of the OX40 agonist ivuxolimab. The receptor's source is an adult with an advanced solid tumor such as melanoma, head and neck, liver or kidney cancer. The chain links TRBV19 to TRBJ2-5; D is undetermined. CDR3 coding DNA: TGTGCCAGTAGTATAGTTAGCACCGAGACCCAGTACTTC. This sequence encodes CASSIVSTETQYF.